One and the same sample provided the 2 T cell receptor beta chains below, sequenced in a study of OX40 agonist ivuxolimab in advanced cancers. The protocol used for the library was the immunoSEQ multiplex PCR assay. What TCRdb holds here is the immuneACCESS table cut down to in-frame rearrangements. Part of the clones is not present; checked against another copy, under half of the missing clones reflect an unresolved V gene, and the others are unexplained. The sample table holds tens of thousands of clones, of which around 85% were seen once. The top ten clones comprise just over 0.75% of the sample. Source: CD4+ or CD8+ T cells sorted from blood, taken in a trial of the OX40 agonist ivuxolimab. The receptors were sampled from an adult with an advanced solid tumor such as melanoma, head and neck, liver or kidney cancer.

The V and J genes are TRBV7-9 and TRBJ2-6, with 8 nucleotides matching TRBD2. V lost 1 base to trimming and J lost 2 bases; unmatched junction nucleotides: 4. Germline V CDR1 and CDR2: SEHNR, FQNEAQ (reference sequence). The CDR3 contains 17 residues. The CDR3 spells CASSLGSGSTGANVLTF. The CDR3 region has the DNA TGTGCCAGCAGCTTAGGAAGCGGGAGTACTGGGGCCAACGTCCTGACTTTC.

V gene TRBV2 combines with J gene TRBJ2-7, with unresolved D. V shed 3 bases and J shed 3 bases, with 6 bases lying between them. CDR3 length equals 12 residues. The V gene's germline CDR1 is SNHLY and CDR2 FYNNEI. The CDR3, as DNA: TGTGCCAGCAGTGACCCCTTCTACGAGCAGTACTTC. This translates into CASSDPFYEQYF. Full variable domain (outside the CDR3, taken from reference TRBV2 and TRBJ2-7): EPEVTQTPSHQVTQMGQEVILRCVPISNHLYFYWYRQILGQKVEFLVSFYNNEISEKSEIFDDQFSVERPDGSNFTLKIRSTKLEDSAMYFCASSDPFYEQYFGPGTRLTVT.